The T cell receptor beta chain under discussion was sequenced for a study of cytomegalovirus exposure and HLA in healthy donors. Study-wide background: In a previous analysis, approximately 110 million unique TCR beta sequences were found from some 180 million T cells.

Study results and limitations: In a later analysis, productive TCRs from donors in an Asian-associated ancestry cluster reportedly carried fewer N-insertions than the cohort mean. Apart from CMV serostatus, no immune exposure information was available.

The ends were cut back, 3 bases at V and 2 bases at J, with 11 bases in the middle. The CDR3 length is 15 residues. Germline V gene sequence: CDR1 MNHEY, CDR2 SMNVEV (reference sequence). On this clone: Its antigen is currently unknown.

The PCR employed 60 Vbeta primers together with 13 Jbeta primers. Libraries were prepared by immunoSEQ multiplex PCR; TCRdb keeps only in-frame clonotypes and omits some of them. The data contain over 120,000 clones, 65% to 90% of them seen just once; the ten biggest clones take up roughly 2.8%. Sequenced sample: PBMCs. V is TRBV27 and J is TRBJ1-3, with no clear D. The TCR was taken from a woman in her 30s in good health and CMV-seronegative. CDR3 sequence reads: CASSFGSGAGNTIYF. As DNA, the CDR3 is TGTGCCAGCAGTTTCGGCAGCGGGGCTGGAAACACCATATATTTT.